These 11 T cell receptor beta chains share one sample of origin, sequenced in a study of cytotoxic CD8 clonotypes in ibrutinib-treated CLL. Sequencing used immunoSEQ multiplex PCR; TCRdb keeps in-frame clones, though not all of them. The table shows over 250,000 clones, with 60% to 80% occurring only once. Sequencing was performed on PBMCs, taken at disease progression, from a patient treated with ibrutinib. These receptors were taken from a human donor with chronic lymphocytic leukemia.

This chain joins TRBV9 and TRBJ2-5, with 10 positions matching TRBD1. This CDR3 is built from 16 residues. The V gene's germline CDR1 is SGDLS and CDR2 YYNGEE. The J segment lost 1 base and the V segment lost 4 bases, leaving 7 bases of the junction unmatched. The CDR3 region is CASSPGTGASQETQYF. The CDR3 nucleotides read TGTGCCAGCAGCCCAGGGACAGGGGCCTCCCAAGAGACCCAGTACTTC.

This clone was observed a few times. The V and J genes are TRBV7-9 and TRBJ2-7, with D perhaps matching TRBD1 (6 bases). The CDR3 is 11 residues long. Trimming shortened V by 5 bases and J by 11 bases, and 13 bases separated the two germline ends. Germline-derived CDR1 and CDR2 are SEHNR and FQNEAQ (reference sequence). Here the CDR3 reads CASSLNRVKYF. The CDR3 DNA follows: TGTGCCAGCAGCCTTAACAGGGTGAAGTACTTC.

The chain carries TRBV11-3 and TRBJ2-1, with D tentatively TRBD2 (6 bases). This CDR3 spans 15 amino acids. Germline V gene lookup returns CDR1 SGHNT and CDR2 YENEEA. V dropped 5 bases and J dropped 2 bases, with 13 bases sitting between them. The CDR3 nucleotides are TGTGCCAGCAGCCTCGGGACTCCCACCTACAATGAGCAGTTCTTC. Amino acid sequence: CASSLGTPTYNEQFF.

V is TRBV5-1 and J is TRBJ2-1; TRBD2 aligns across 14 bases. This CDR3 region has 17 residues. CDR1 is SGHRS, CDR2 YFSETQ, per germline. V trimming: 4 bases; J trimming: 4 bases; junction bases outside the gene matches: 7. The CDR3 DNA reads TGCGCCAGCAGCCTCTTTAGGACTAGCGGGAGGTACAATGAGCAGTTCTTC. This sequence encodes CASSLFRTSGRYNEQFF.

The chain uses TRBV6-1 and TRBJ2-3; the match to TRBD2 covers 8 bases. The V gene's germline CDR1 is MNHNS and CDR2 SASEGT. CDR3 size: 16 residues. V lost 2 bases, J lost 4 bases, and 8 bases stayed unmatched. As DNA, the CDR3 is TGTGCCAGCAGTGAATGGGTTAGCGGGACTGCAGATACGCAGTATTTT. This encodes CASSEWVSGTADTQYF.

This rearrangement joins TRBV19 to TRBJ2-2; D is uncertain. This CDR3 is 13 amino acids long. Trimming removed 2 bases from V and 4 bases from J, with 5 bases in between. CDR1 is LNHDA and CDR2 is SQIVND in the germline V gene (reference sequence). The CDR3 sequence is CASSISPTGELFF. CDR3 in DNA: TGTGCCAGTAGTATAAGCCCCACCGGGGAGCTGTTTTTT. Combining the CDR3 with reference TRBV19 and TRBJ2-2 gives the whole variable domain DGGITQSPKYLFRKEGQNVTLSCEQNLNHDAMYWYRQDPGQGLRLIYYSQIVNDFQKGDIAEGYSVSREKKESFPLTVTSAQKNPTAFYLCASSISPTGELFFGEGSRLTVL.

This chain connects TRBV7-9 to TRBJ2-7, with D perhaps TRBD2 (5 bases). V lost 6 bases and J lost 0, with 6 bases in between. Germline assignment: CDR1 SEHNR and CDR2 FQNEAQ (reference sequence). This CDR3 region has 12 residues. CDR3 protein: CASRGSSYEQYF. The CDR3 DNA sequence: TGTGCCAGCAGGGGGAGCTCCTACGAGCAGTACTTC.

The chain carries TRBV4-2 and TRBJ2-1; no definite D call. Germline V gene data show CDR1 as LGHNA and CDR2 as YNFKEQ. The CDR3 totals 14 residues. Deletions cut 4 bases from V and 9 bases from J, with 16 bases between. The CDR3 is CASSPELEGPEQFF. In nucleotides, the CDR3 is TGTGCCAGCAGCCCCGAGTTGGAAGGTCCTGAGCAGTTCTTC.

The chain carries TRBV4-1 and TRBJ1-1, with 7 bases that match TRBD1. Per the germline V gene, CDR1 is MGHRA and CDR2 is YSYEKL. V shed 0 bases and J 1 base; nucleotides not matched to a gene: 11. This CDR3 has 18 residues. In nucleotides, the CDR3 is TGCGCCAGCAGCCAAGATAGTCTGGGACAGACCCCGAACACTGAAGCTTTCTTT. Encoded protein: CASSQDSLGQTPNTEAFF.

This chain connects TRBV6-5 to TRBJ2-5; D is possibly TRBD2 (6 bases). This CDR3 comprises 13 residues. Between the trimmed V and J ends, which lost 6 bases and 3 bases, there was a span of 11 bases. Germline V gene lookup returns CDR1 MNHEY and CDR2 SVGAGI. The CDR3 sequence is CASRGLIKETQYF. The CDR3 DNA reads TGTGCCAGCAGGGGACTTATTAAAGAGACCCAGTACTTC.

This clone appeared a single time. The chain recombines TRBV11-3 with TRBJ2-1; 8 bases are a match to TRBD1. The CDR3 has 13 amino acids. V shed 8 bases and J 7 bases; nucleotides not matched to a gene: 7. Germline lookup yields CDR1 SGHNT and CDR2 YENEEA. This CDR3 is CASGTGGGNEQFF. The CDR3 coding sequence is TGTGCCAGCGGAACAGGGGGAGGTAATGAGCAGTTCTTC.